A single sample gave rise to the 13 T cell receptor beta chains below, sequenced in a study of T cells after yellow fever vaccination. MiXCR was run by TCRdb on the 5' RACE reads, yielding one entry per CDR3 protein. The table lists some 80,000 distinct CDR3 sequences, 13% of them singletons. This material consisted of CD8+ T cells not binding an NS4B(214-222) dextramer, sorted from PBMCs, taken roughly 20 days after the first yellow fever vaccination. The receptors shown here come from a man in his late teens or twenties who received the YFV17D yellow fever vaccine.

This chain connects TRBV6-5 to TRBJ2-2, with D maybe TRBD1 (6 bases). Trimming stripped 2 bases from V and 3 bases from J, with 10 bases between. The CDR3 is made up of 15 amino acids. Germline lookup yields CDR1 MNHEY and CDR2 SVGAGI. The CDR3 region is CASSYQTGYTGELFF. CDR3 DNA sequence: TGTGCCAGCAGTTACCAAACAGGGTACACCGGGGAGCTGTTTTTT.

This chain uses TRBV28 with TRBJ2-2, with TRBD2 matching 8 bases. The germline CDR1 and CDR2 sequences are MDHEN and SYDVKM. This CDR3 has 15 amino acids. Unmatched junction bases numbered 5, after V lost 5 bases and J lost 3 bases. CDR3 bases: TGTGCCAGCAGTACAGCGGGGGAGGACACCGGGGAGCTGTTTTTT. Amino acid sequence: CASSTAGEDTGELFF.

In its sample, this clonotype was seen a few times. J is TRBJ2-3 and V is TRBV4-1; no firm D call. Trimming shortened V by 0 bases and J by 6 bases, and 13 bases separated the two germline ends. The CDR3 spans 15 residues. Germline CDR1 is MGHRA and CDR2 is YSYEKL. The CDR3 coding sequence is TGCGCCAGCAGCCAAGAACACAGTTTATCGGATACGCAGTATTTT. As protein: CASSQEHSLSDTQYF.

The chain has TRBV27 and TRBJ1-4; 7 bases line up with TRBD1. The germline V gene has CDR1 MNHEY and CDR2 SMNVEV (reference sequence). The ends lost 7 bases at V and 3 bases at J; junction bases unmatched: 8. The CDR3 extends over 15 amino acids. CDR3 sequence reads: CASTTRQGPNEKLFF. The DNA of the CDR3 is TGTGCCAGCACCACTCGACAGGGCCCTAATGAAAAACTGTTTTTT.

Here the CDR3 reads CASSGMTGAYGYTF. The CDR3 DNA is TGTGCCAGCAGCGGGATGACAGGGGCCTATGGCTACACCTTC. The V gene is TRBV6-1, the J gene TRBJ1-2, with TRBD1 matching 8 bases. Trimming took 6 bases from V and 4 from J; bases not matched to a gene: 7. Germline CDR1 reads MNHNS; CDR2 reads SASEGT. The CDR3 consists of 14 residues.

This clonotype was counted ten times or more. The J gene is TRBJ2-5, the V gene TRBV29-1; 7 bases agree with TRBD2. V was pared by 3 bases and J by 1 base, with 14 bases of the junction left unmatched. The CDR3 runs to 17 residues. Per the germline V gene, CDR1 is SQVTM and CDR2 is ANQGSEA. The CDR3 is CSVEGESDGGTQETQYF. The CDR3 coding sequence is TGCAGCGTTGAGGGGGAATCTGACGGGGGGACCCAAGAGACCCAGTACTTC.

The rearrangement joins TRBV12-3 or TRBV12-4 to TRBJ2-7, with D possibly matching TRBD1 (5 bases). The CDR3 spans 12 residues. V was clipped by 5 bases and J by 3 bases, with 8 bases between them. CDR3 residues: CASSHTGYEQYV. In nucleotides, the CDR3 is TGTGCCAGCAGTCATACAGGCTACGAGCAGTACGTC.

This clonotype was detected only a few times. CDR3: CSAREPVLNEQYV. CDR3 DNA: TGCAGTGCTAGAGAGCCAGTTCTGAACGAGCAGTACGTC. V is TRBV20-1 and J is TRBJ2-7; the D is unclear. V was shortened by 0 bases and J by 5 bases, with 11 bases between the two germline ends. Per germline, CDR1 DFQATT and CDR2 SNEGSKA (reference sequence). CDR3 length equals 13 residues.

This chain joins TRBV14 and TRBJ2-3; 10 bases are a match to TRBD2. The ends lost 5 bases at V and 5 bases at J; junction bases unmatched: 7. This CDR3 contains 15 residues. CDR1 and CDR2 (germline): SGHDN, FVKESK. CDR3 sequence: CASSVSGGAGDTQYF. The DNA of the CDR3 is TGTGCCAGCAGCGTAAGCGGGGGGGCAGGAGATACGCAGTATTTT. Full variable domain (remainder filled in from reference TRBV14 and TRBJ2-3): EAGVTQFPSHSVIEKGQTVTLRCDPISGHDNLYWYRRVMGKEIKFLLHFVKESKQDESGMPNNRFLAERTGGTYSTLKVQPAELEDSGVYFCASSVSGGAGDTQYFGPGTRLTVL.

This clonotype turned up a few times. The chain joins TRBV5-6 to TRBJ2-5; D call uncertain. Between the trimmed V and J ends, which lost 2 bases and 5 bases, there was a span of 10 bases. CDR3 length equals 13 residues. Germline V gene sequence: CDR1 SGHDT, CDR2 YYEEEE. CDR3 sequence: CASSFYEGETQYF. Here the CDR3 DNA reads TGTGCCAGCAGCTTTTATGAAGGGGAGACCCAGTACTTC.

The rearrangement links TRBV12-5 to TRBJ1-5; D not resolved. Germline CDR1 and CDR2: LGHNT and FRNRAP. CDR3 length equals 11 residues. The V end lost 1 base, the J end lost 9 bases, and 4 bases lay between the germline ends. This CDR3 is CASGLGWPQHF. The CDR3 DNA sequence: TGTGCTAGTGGTTTGGGGTGGCCCCAGCATTTT.

The chain links TRBV5-1 to TRBJ2-5; no clear D. This CDR3 comprises 11 residues. The V end was cut by 4 bases, the J end by 2 bases, with 3 bases between. The germline gives CDR1 SGHRS, CDR2 YFSETQ. Here the CDR3 reads CASSRQETQYF. CDR3 DNA sequence: TGCGCCAGCAGCCGTCAAGAGACCCAGTACTTC.

This clonotype was observed a handful of times. The CDR3 DNA reads TGCGCCAGCAGCCAAGAGGGGGCTGGCACCGGGGAGCTGTTTTTT. Translation: CASSQEGAGTGELFF. The J gene is TRBJ2-2, the V gene TRBV4-3; D possibly corresponds to TRBD1 (6 bases). Trimming cost V 0 bases and J 4 bases, with 9 bases left between them. The CDR3 contains 15 residues. Germline values: CDR1 LGHNA, CDR2 YSLEER.